One and the same sample provided the 30 T cell receptor beta chains below, sequenced in a study of T cell responses to AZD1222 COVID-19 vaccine. The data were produced by immunoSEQ multiplex PCR, yet TCRdb's version contains in-frame clones alone and is incomplete. This repertoire shows around 70,000 clones, around 85% found once; its top ten account for roughly 22%. The sample was peripheral blood, taken on day 0 of AZD1222 vaccination. These receptors all stem from an adult in good health.

The genes are TRBV5-5 and TRBJ2-3, with 12 bases aligning to TRBD2. V gave up 1 base and J gave up 7 bases; unmatched junction bases: 7. The CDR3 covers 16 residues. Per the germline V gene, CDR1 is SGHKS and CDR2 is YYEKEE (reference sequence). The CDR3 bases are TGTGCCAGCAGCTTGATTCCTAGCGGGGGGGCCTATACGCAGTATTTT. Its translation is CASSLIPSGGAYTQYF.

This chain joins TRBV3-1 (or the pseudogene TRBV3-2) and TRBJ2-7; D unresolved. The V gene's germline CDR1 is LGHDT and CDR2 YNNKEL (reference sequence). Trimming cost V 0 bases and J 3 bases, with 9 bases left between them. There are 14 residues in the CDR3. The CDR3: CASSQDWLGYEQYF. The CDR3 DNA is TGTGCCAGCAGCCAAGATTGGTTGGGCTACGAGCAGTACTTC.

This clone was counted at least ten times. The chain combines TRBV10-2 with TRBJ2-1; TRBD2 agrees at 8 bases. The CDR3 is made up of 13 amino acids. Trimming at V came to 4 bases and at J to 7 bases, leaving 3 bases not matched to a gene. Germline CDR1 is WSHSY and CDR2 is SAAADI. CDR3 nucleotide sequence: TGCGCCAGCAGTGCCGGGACTAGTAATGAGCAGTTCTTC. It yields the protein CASSAGTSNEQFF.

The J gene is TRBJ1-2, the V gene TRBV30; D perhaps matches TRBD1 (6 bases). With 4 bases removed from V and 5 bases from J, the gap between germline ends came to 17 bases. Germline CDR1 and CDR2: GTSNPN and SVGIG (reference sequence). This CDR3 spans 14 amino acids. Here the CDR3 DNA reads TGTGCCTGGATCAAGAAACAGGGAGGGTATGGCTACACCTTC. Encoded protein: CAWIKKQGGYGYTF.

The genes are TRBV5-4 and TRBJ2-3, with 10 positions matching TRBD2. The junction had 6 bases not matched to a gene; V was cut back by 2 bases and J by 6 bases. The CDR3 sequence is 15 residues long. Germline V gene sequence: CDR1 SGHNT, CDR2 YYREEE (reference sequence). CDR3 amino acids: CASSFESGRADTQYF. In DNA form, the CDR3 reads TGTGCCAGCAGCTTTGAGAGCGGGAGGGCTGATACGCAGTATTTT.

This rearrangement joins TRBV7-9 to TRBJ2-7, with a possible D match to TRBD1 (5 bases). This CDR3 is built from 14 residues. In germline, CDR1 is SEHNR, CDR2 FQNEAQ (reference sequence). V shed 4 bases and J shed 5 bases, with 15 bases lying between them. The CDR3 sequence: CASSWLAGPHEQYF. For the CDR3, the DNA is TGTGCCAGCAGCTGGCTTGCAGGGCCCCACGAGCAGTACTTC.

The chain carries TRBV7-8 and TRBJ2-1; 14 bases match TRBD2. Germline V CDR1 and CDR2: SGHVS, FQNEAQ. Trimming at V came to 3 bases and at J to 7 bases, leaving 11 bases not matched to a gene. The CDR3 sequence is 18 residues long. The DNA of the CDR3 is TGTGCCAGCAGCTTTCGACAGCGGACTAGCGGGGGGATGAATGAGCAGTTCTTC. Amino acid sequence: CASSFRQRTSGGMNEQFF.

The chain carries TRBV5-1 and TRBJ1-1; 7 bases fit TRBD1. The CDR3 contains 15 residues. Germline V lookup: CDR1 SGHRS, CDR2 YFSETQ. With 5 bases clipped from V and 2 bases from J, the junction kept 9 bases outside the gene matches. CDR3: CASRRQGALNTEAFF. CDR3 coding DNA: TGCGCCAGCAGACGACAGGGAGCTCTAAACACTGAAGCTTTCTTT.

The J gene is TRBJ1-1, the V gene TRBV6-1; perhaps TRBD1 as D (5 bases). This CDR3 comprises 13 residues. Trimming took off 3 bases at V and 6 bases at J, with 11 bases between the two ends. Germline loops: CDR1 MNHNS, CDR2 SASEGT. In DNA form, the CDR3 reads TGTGCCAGCAGTGAGTCAGGGCAGGCTGAAGCTTTCTTT. This sequence encodes CASSESGQAEAFF.

The rearrangement joins TRBV6-6 to TRBJ2-2; 8 bases are a match to TRBD1. The V gene end was trimmed by 5 bases and the J gene end by 6 bases; junction bases not matched to a gene: 8. Germline loops: CDR1 MNHNY, CDR2 SVGAGI (reference sequence). The CDR3 is 15 residues long. CDR3 sequence: CASSGGQGGAGELFF. The CDR3 nucleotides read TGTGCCAGCAGTGGTGGACAGGGAGGCGCCGGGGAGCTGTTTTTT.

V usage is TRBV11-2 and J usage is TRBJ2-1; 8 bases agree with TRBD1. The ends lost 4 bases at V and 9 bases at J; junction bases unmatched: 14. Germline values: CDR1 SGHAT, CDR2 FQNNGV. CDR3 length equals 16 residues. In DNA, the CDR3 is TGTGCCAGCAGCTCTATGGACAGGGTCCCCTTACTTGAGCAGTTCTTC. The encoded protein is CASSSMDRVPLLEQFF.

The chain joins TRBV5-1 to TRBJ2-5, with D perhaps assigned TRBD1 or TRBD2 (6 bases each). Germline-derived CDR1 and CDR2 are SGHRS and YFSETQ. The CDR3 has 14 amino acids. V was clipped by 1 base and J by 5 bases, with 12 bases between them. The CDR3 loop is CASSLQGGGETQYF. CDR3 DNA sequence: TGCGCCAGCAGCTTGCAAGGGGGAGGTGAGACCCAGTACTTC.

The gene calls are TRBV24-1 and TRBJ2-3, with 7 bases lining up with TRBD2. With 6 bases clipped from V and 11 bases from J, the junction kept 4 bases outside the gene matches. The CDR3 runs to 11 residues. The germline gives CDR1 KGHDR, CDR2 SFDVKD. The CDR3 nucleotides read TGTGCCACCAGTTTGGGAGGGGTGCAGTATTTT. The encoded protein is CATSLGGVQYF.

The gene calls are TRBV11-3 and TRBJ1-1; no clear D. V lost 5 bases and J 6 bases, leaving 10 bases between the germline ends. The CDR3 is 12 residues long. Germline CDR1 SGHNT, CDR2 YENEEA. CDR3 loop: CASSHRPPEAFF. The CDR3 region has the DNA TGTGCCAGCAGCCACCGACCCCCTGAAGCTTTCTTT.

J is TRBJ1-5 and V is TRBV19, with D uncertain. The CDR3 runs to 14 residues. Trimming pared 3 bases from V and 5 bases from J, leaving 11 bases between. The germline V gene encodes CDR1 LNHDA and CDR2 SQIVND (reference sequence). Here the CDR3 DNA reads TGTGCCAGTAGTATTAAGGTGGGAGATCAGCCCCAGCATTTT. Translation: CASSIKVGDQPQHF.

The CDR3 DNA reads as TGCGCCAGCAGCCCAGTTGGGCCCAACAATGAGCAGTTCTTC. Its translation: CASSPVGPNNEQFF. V gene TRBV5-1 combines with J gene TRBJ2-1; D is unclear. Looked up from germline, CDR1 is SGHRS and CDR2 is YFSETQ. The V end was cut by 4 bases, the J end by 5 bases, with 13 bases between. The length of the CDR3 is 14 residues. Full variable domain (rest looked up from reference TRBV5-1 and TRBJ2-1): KAGVTQTPRYLIKTRGQQVTLSCSPISGHRSVSWYQQTPGQGLQFLFEYFSETQRNKGNFPGRFSGRQFSNSRSEMNVSTLELGDSALYLCASSPVGPNNEQFFGPGTRLTVL.

The chain links TRBV18 to TRBJ2-2, with D possibly TRBD2 on 6 matching bases. The V end was cut by 3 bases, the J end by 0 bases, with 11 bases between. Germline-derived CDR1 and CDR2 are KGHSH and LQKENI. This CDR3 is built from 16 residues. The CDR3 is CASSPGRGTNTGELFF. For the CDR3, the DNA is TGTGCCAGCTCACCCGGTCGGGGGACGAACACCGGGGAGCTGTTTTTT.

The chain employs TRBV6-5 and TRBJ1-1, with a possible D match to TRBD1 (5 bases). The CDR3 contains 14 residues. The V end was cut by 2 bases, the J end by 4 bases, with 11 bases between. Germline-derived CDR1 and CDR2 are MNHEY and SVGAGI. CDR3 sequence: CASSYQGWGTEAFF. CDR3 in DNA: TGTGCCAGCAGTTACCAGGGTTGGGGCACTGAAGCTTTCTTT.

J is TRBJ2-1 and V is TRBV4-2, with 14 bases identical to TRBD2. Germline CDR1 and CDR2: LGHNA and YNFKEQ. Unmatched junction bases numbered 4, after V lost 1 base and J lost 8 bases. The CDR3 covers 16 residues. The CDR3 loop reads CASSQGGLAGVDEQFF. DNA for the CDR3: TGTGCCAGCAGCCAAGGGGGACTAGCGGGGGTCGATGAGCAGTTCTTC.

The chain carries TRBV4-1 and TRBJ2-1, with 10 nucleotides matching TRBD2. V was clipped by 5 bases and J by 2 bases; unmatched bases: 3. Per the germline V gene, CDR1 is MGHRA and CDR2 is YSYEKL. CDR3 length: 15 residues. Here the CDR3 reads CASSSGGVTYNEQFF. Written as DNA, the CDR3 is TGCGCCAGCAGCAGCGGGGGGGTTACCTACAATGAGCAGTTCTTC.

J is TRBJ2-1 and V is TRBV5-1, with D uncertain. This CDR3 is built from 12 residues. The germline V gene has CDR1 SGHRS and CDR2 YFSETQ. V was trimmed by 3 bases and J by 6 bases, leaving 7 bases between them. The CDR3 loop reads CASSSDSNEQFF. The CDR3 DNA sequence: TGCGCCAGCAGCTCCGATTCCAATGAGCAGTTCTTC.

This clone is labeled as large. This chain joins TRBV9 and TRBJ2-7; D ambiguous. The CDR3 totals 16 residues. V lost 0 bases and J 5 bases, leaving 18 bases between the germline ends. CDR1 and CDR2 (germline): SGDLS, YYNGEE. CDR3 in amino acids: CASSVGPSGSDDEQYF. In nucleotides, the CDR3 is TGTGCCAGCAGCGTAGGCCCGTCGGGTTCGGACGACGAGCAGTACTTC.

This chain links TRBV3-1 (or the pseudogene TRBV3-2) with TRBJ2-3, with 11 positions matching TRBD1. This CDR3 comprises 15 residues. The V gene's germline CDR1 is LGHDT and CDR2 YNNKEL (reference sequence). With 6 bases clipped from V and 1 base from J, the junction kept 3 bases outside the gene matches. The CDR3 loop reads CASRDRGPRTDTQYF. The CDR3 nucleotides are TGTGCCAGCAGGGACAGGGGGCCCCGCACAGATACGCAGTATTTT.

The V call is TRBV28, the J call TRBJ2-7, with 7 bases identical to TRBD2. V gave up 6 bases and J gave up 5 bases; unmatched junction bases: 10. The CDR3 is 14 amino acids. Germline-derived CDR1 and CDR2 are MDHEN and SYDVKM. Here the CDR3 reads CASSSAGEGNEQYF. Here the CDR3 DNA reads TGTGCCAGCAGCTCGGCGGGGGAAGGGAACGAGCAGTACTTC. The full variable domain, in which reference TRBV28 and TRBJ2-7 provide the parts outside the CDR3, is DVKVTQSSRYLVKRTGEKVFLECVQDMDHENMFWYRQDPGLGLRLIYFSYDVKMKEKGDIPEGYSVSREKKERFSLILESASTNQTSMYLCASSSAGEGNEQYFGPGTRLTVT.

The V call is TRBV18, the J call TRBJ1-2; D unclear. CDR1 is KGHSH and CDR2 is LQKENI in the germline V gene. This CDR3 has 12 amino acids. Trimming stripped 2 bases from V and 6 bases from J, with 7 bases between. This CDR3 reads CASSPDEDGYTF. CDR3 sequence (DNA): TGTGCCAGCTCACCAGACGAAGATGGCTACACCTTC.

V gene TRBV27 combines with J gene TRBJ1-4, with D possibly TRBD1 on 5 matching bases. Trimming cost V 2 bases and J 4 bases, with 11 bases left between them. This CDR3 contains 15 residues. Germline V gene lookup returns CDR1 MNHEY and CDR2 SMNVEV (reference sequence). CDR3 sequence: CASSLGGTGNEKLFF. CDR3 DNA sequence: TGTGCCAGCAGTTTAGGGGGAACTGGTAATGAAAAACTGTTTTTT.

The J gene is TRBJ1-2, the V gene TRBV6-1; possibly TRBD1 for D (5 bases). V shed 0 bases and J shed 4 bases, with 12 bases lying between them. Germline lookup yields CDR1 MNHNS and CDR2 SASEGT. CDR3 length: 15 residues. CDR3 nucleotide sequence: TGTGCCAGCAGTGAAGCGGCGGCAGGGAGCTATGGCTACACCTTC. Translated, it gives CASSEAAAGSYGYTF.

The chain employs TRBV5-5 and TRBJ2-7; tentatively, D is TRBD2 (6 bases). This CDR3 has 13 amino acids. CDR1 is SGHKS and CDR2 is YYEKEE in the germline V gene (reference sequence). V was cut by 0 bases and J by 5 bases, with 9 bases left in between. CDR3: CASSLVGEDEQYF. DNA of the CDR3: TGTGCCAGCAGCTTGGTAGGGGAGGACGAGCAGTACTTC.

V gene TRBV19 combines with J gene TRBJ1-5; D gene unclear. CDR1 is LNHDA and CDR2 is SQIVND in the germline V gene (reference sequence). The CDR3 sequence is 15 residues long. The V end lost 4 bases, the J end lost 1 base, and 11 bases lay between the germline ends. DNA for the CDR3: TGTGCCAGTAGTACGGACGGATCCAGCAATCAGCCCCAGCATTTT. This gives the protein CASSTDGSSNQPQHF.

The rearrangement joins TRBV30 to TRBJ2-3; 9 bases agree with TRBD2. The V and J ends lost 4 bases and 5 bases, in that order; junction bases with no gene match: 1. The CDR3 runs to 12 residues. Looked up from germline, CDR1 is GTSNPN and CDR2 is SVGIG (reference sequence). DNA for the CDR3: TGTGCCTGGATGCGGGGGGGAGATACGCAGTATTTT. This gives the protein CAWMRGGDTQYF.